The clone carrying this T cell receptor (beta chain) was seen a handful of times. A single record per CDR3 protein comes from TCRdb applying MiXCR to the 5' RACE reads. The sample gives thousands of distinct CDR3 sequences, roughly 40% of which show up once; approximately 4.5% is in the top ten. Trimming took 5 bases from V and 5 from J; bases not matched to a gene: 5. The CDR3 is made up of 13 amino acids. Germline V gene lookup returns CDR1 MNHEY and CDR2 SVGAGI. V is TRBV6-5 and J is TRBJ1-1; 7 bases align to TRBD1. This clonotype was obtained from a female donor with breast cancer. The sequenced sample was memory CD4+ T cells sorted from blood. The subset was: memory CD4+ T cells, CD4+CD45RO+CD25-. CDR3 DNA sequence: TGTGCCAGCAGTGACAGGGTTGTGACTGAAGCTTTCTTT. Translating it yields CASSDRVVTEAFF.